Sequencing of this T cell receptor (beta chain) was carried out in a study of cytomegalovirus exposure and HLA in healthy donors. This clone was seen a few times. What it binds is not known. Per germline, CDR1 MGHDK and CDR2 SYGVNS. The CDR3 consists of 17 residues. V lost 2 bases to trimming and J lost 6 bases; unmatched junction nucleotides: 8. 60 Vbeta and 13 Jbeta primers were used in PCR. The table came from immunoSEQ multiplex PCR; TCRdb's copy has only in-frame clones and leaves some out. Of some 190,000 clones in the sample, roughly 9.5% were seen once. General study findings and limits: Per a later analysis, roughly 17,000 TCR beta sequences showed association with HLA alleles at 0.05 false discovery rate.

The sequence derives from a woman aged 25 to 39 in good health and CMV-seropositive. The chain is built from TRBV25-1 and TRBJ2-1; TRBD2 matches 12 bases. Material for sequencing was PBMCs. For the CDR3, the DNA is TGTGCCAGCAGTGAAGGCCTAGCGGGAGGGCCTGTCAATGAGCAGTTCTTC. This gives the protein CASSEGLAGGPVNEQFF.